Only one count was recorded for the clone carrying this T cell receptor (beta chain). The protocol was immunoSEQ multiplex PCR, while the TCRdb copy is restricted to in-frame clones and leaves out a portion. The sample yields roughly 66,000 clones, roughly 87% seen once. The CDR3 runs to 13 residues. V shed 2 bases and J shed 4 bases, with 11 bases lying between them. Per the germline V gene, CDR1 is SQVTM and CDR2 is ANQGSEA. The sample is drawn from a study of OX40 agonist ivuxolimab in advanced cancers. The sequenced sample was CD4+ or CD8+ T cells sorted from blood, obtained in a trial of the OX40 agonist ivuxolimab. The clonotype originates from an adult with an advanced solid tumor such as melanoma, head and neck, liver or kidney cancer. The chain has TRBV29-1 and TRBJ1-2, with D maybe TRBD1 (6 bases). Here the CDR3 reads CSVERVGGYGYTF. The DNA for the CDR3 is TGCAGCGTTGAAAGGGTAGGGGGCTATGGCTACACCTTC.